The 11 T cell receptor beta chains listed next were all sequenced from one sample in a study of STAT5B mutations in CD4+ large granular lymphocyte leukemia. The method was immunoSEQ multiplex PCR; TCRdb's version includes in-frame clones alone and lacks a portion of them. The data hold about 30,000 clones, with more than 75% observed a single time. The sample was CD4+ T cells from blood buffy coats. The origin of the receptors is a human donor in good health.

This clone came up a few times. The chain has TRBV6-4 and TRBJ2-1; 10 bases align to TRBD2. Trimming cost V 5 bases and J 12 bases; bases outside gene matches: 4. The length of the CDR3 is 12 residues. From germline, CDR1 is MRHNA and CDR2 SNTAGT. The DNA for the CDR3 is TGTGCCAGCAGTAAAGCGGGAGGGCGGCAGTTCTTC. Residues: CASSKAGGRQFF.

The rearrangement uses TRBV2 and TRBJ2-5, with 10 nucleotides matching TRBD2. The CDR3 extends over 15 amino acids. The ends lost 5 bases at V and 5 bases at J; junction bases unmatched: 8. CDR1 and CDR2 from the germline V gene are SNHLY and FYNNEI. CDR3 nucleotides: TGTGCCAGCAGTAGAGGAGCGGGGGGGCATGAGACCCAGTACTTC. Amino acid sequence: CASSRGAGGHETQYF.

This clone was seen once. This chain uses TRBV10-1 with TRBJ1-1; no firm D call. Germline loops: CDR1 WNHNN, CDR2 SYGVQD (reference sequence). The V end was cut by 7 bases, the J end by 5 bases, with 20 bases between. CDR3 length equals 15 residues. The CDR3: CASTDRRAPRTEAFF. DNA for the CDR3: TGCGCCAGCACAGACCGGCGGGCGCCGCGGACTGAAGCTTTCTTT.

The chain carries TRBV6-1 and TRBJ2-2, with 9 bases lining up with TRBD1. CDR3 length: 15 amino acids. V lost 3 bases to trimming and J lost 5 bases; unmatched junction nucleotides: 4. Germline CDR1 and CDR2: MNHNS and SASEGT. This CDR3 is CASSENRGRTGELFF. The CDR3 DNA follows: TGTGCCAGCAGTGAGAACAGGGGGCGAACCGGGGAGCTGTTTTTT.

This chain joins TRBV9 and TRBJ1-6, with D possibly matching TRBD1 (5 bases). Looked up from germline, CDR1 is SGDLS and CDR2 is YYNGEE. V was clipped by 3 bases and J by 6 bases, with 13 bases between them. CDR3 size: 15 residues. The CDR3: CASSAGDGSNSPLHF. CDR3 sequence (DNA): TGTGCCAGCAGCGCTGGGGACGGATCTAATTCACCCCTCCACTTT.

The V and J genes are TRBV7-2 and TRBJ2-7; 7 bases match TRBD1. V gave up 1 base and J gave up 2 bases; unmatched junction bases: 8. The CDR3 spans 16 residues. Per germline, CDR1 SGHTA and CDR2 FQGNSA. The CDR3, as DNA: TGTGCCAGCAGCTTAGAGGGGGCCCCCAGGACCTACGAGCAGTACTTC. Encoded protein: CASSLEGAPRTYEQYF.

The genes are TRBV6-6 and TRBJ2-3, with TRBD1 matching over 8 bases. Germline lookup yields CDR1 MNHNY and CDR2 SVGAGI (reference sequence). This CDR3 is 16 amino acids long. J gave up 2 bases and V 0 bases, and 4 bases lay outside the gene matches. In nucleotides, the CDR3 is TGTGCCAGCAGTTACTCTAGGGACAGGCTCACAGATACGCAGTATTTT. This gives the protein CASSYSRDRLTDTQYF.

The chain uses TRBV10-3 and TRBJ2-3; D possibly corresponds to TRBD2 (5 bases). Germline V gene sequence: CDR1 ENHRY, CDR2 SYGVKD. The CDR3 spans 15 residues. V dropped 0 bases and J dropped 5 bases, with 12 bases sitting between them. The CDR3 sequence is CAISESASMGDTQYF. CDR3 in DNA: TGTGCCATCAGTGAGTCGGCTAGCATGGGAGATACGCAGTATTTT.

The rearrangement links TRBV6-1 to TRBJ2-7, with TRBD1 as a possible D gene (6 bases). V dropped 1 base and J dropped 4 bases, with 14 bases sitting between them. Germline V gene data show CDR1 as MNHNS and CDR2 as SASEGT. This CDR3 is 15 amino acids long. CDR3 protein: CASSEEWGLKYEQYF. DNA for the CDR3: TGTGCCAGCAGTGAAGAATGGGGGCTCAAATACGAGCAGTACTTC.

This chain uses TRBV28 with TRBJ2-7; maybe TRBD2 (5 bases). Germline V lookup: CDR1 MDHEN, CDR2 SYDVKM. The CDR3 spans 14 residues. The ends were cut back, 5 bases at V and 3 bases at J, with 14 bases in the middle. The CDR3 DNA reads TGTGCCAGCAGTGCCCCGGGGTCCCACTACGAGCAGTACTTC. It codes for CASSAPGSHYEQYF. Variable domain in full (rest from reference TRBV28 and TRBJ2-7): DVKVTQSSRYLVKRTGEKVFLECVQDMDHENMFWYRQDPGLGLRLIYFSYDVKMKEKGDIPEGYSVSREKKERFSLILESASTNQTSMYLCASSAPGSHYEQYFGPGTRLTVT.

This sequence joins TRBV2 and TRBJ1-4; D is ambiguous. The CDR3 runs to 11 residues. Germline loops: CDR1 SNHLY, CDR2 FYNNEI. Trimming took 8 bases from V and 10 from J, leaving 11 bases between them. CDR3 protein: CASLSKGKLFF. In DNA form, the CDR3 reads TGTGCCAGCCTCTCGAAGGGAAAACTGTTTTTT.